This is a list of T cell receptor beta chains from one sample in a study of shared clonotypes between healthy human individuals. The assay was immunoSEQ multiplex PCR, and TCRdb's table has in-frame clones only and misses some. The data hold over a million clones, with about 80% observed a single time. The sequencing sample was made of memory CD4+ T cells sorted from blood. These TCRs come from a man aged 18 to 29 in good health. The CDR3 runs from the conserved cysteine through the conserved F or W. D genes are given only for firm matches. Size is omitted from some rows. Given values are once, few, many or a class for expanded clones.

CDR3 | DNA | D | size | length | J | V
CASTSGGVDTQYF | TGTGCCAGCACCAGCGGGGGGGTGGATACGCAGTATTTT | TRBD2 | many | 13 | TRBJ2-3 | TRBV6-6
CASSFSPTSYEQYF | TGTGCCAGCAGCTTTAGCCCCACTAGTTACGAGCAGTACTTC | - | - | 14 | TRBJ2-7 | TRBV7-9
CASSSLSGPSYEQYF | TGTGCCAGCAGCTCTCTATCCGGGCCCTCCTACGAGCAGTACTTC | - | once | 15 | TRBJ2-7 | TRBV5-6
CASSPPRAEGTYEQYF | TGCGCCAGCAGCCCCCCCCGAGCCGAGGGGACCTACGAGCAGTACTTC | - | - | 16 | TRBJ2-7 | TRBV5-1
CASSLAGDRVAEAFF | TGCGCCAGCAGCTTGGCCGGGGACAGGGTCGCTGAAGCTTTCTTT | TRBD1 | - | 15 | TRBJ1-1 | TRBV5-1
CAWSVGVREAGELFF | TGTGCCTGGAGTGTGGGGGTCAGGGAAGCCGGGGAGCTGTTTTTT | - | - | 15 | TRBJ2-2 | TRBV30
CASSEFTGRETQYF | TGTGCCAGCAGTGAATTTACGGGGCGGGAGACCCAGTACTTC | - | - | 14 | TRBJ2-5 | TRBV6-1
CASRFSGSTDTQYF | TGCGCCAGCAGATTTAGCGGGAGCACAGATACGCAGTATTTT | TRBD2 | - | 14 | TRBJ2-3 | TRBV5-1
CASSSTGLGYEQYF | TGTGCCAGCAGCTCCACAGGGTTGGGCTACGAGCAGTACTTC | - | many | 14 | TRBJ2-7 | TRBV6-5
CASSPDRVSPLHF | TGTGCCAGCAGTCCGGACAGGGTATCACCCCTCCACTTT | TRBD1 | - | 13 | TRBJ1-6 | TRBV6-5
CASSPSGGTEAFF | TGCGCCAGCAGCCCCTCGGGGGGCACTGAAGCTTTCTTT | - | - | 13 | TRBJ1-1 | TRBV5-1
CAIRPTESTDTQYF | TGTGCCATCAGGCCGACGGAAAGCACAGATACGCAGTATTTT | - | many | 14 | TRBJ2-3 | TRBV10-3
CASSPSGANTGELFF | TGTGCCAGCAGCCCAAGCGGGGCGAACACCGGGGAGCTGTTTTTT | TRBD2 | - | 15 | TRBJ2-2 | TRBV9
CASSYRSGHLTDTQYF | TGTGCCAGCAGTTACCGTTCGGGACACCTCACAGATACGCAGTATTTT | - | - | 16 | TRBJ2-3 | TRBV28
CASSTQKGTEAFF | TGTGCCAGTAGTACCCAGAAAGGCACTGAAGCTTTCTTT | - | - | 13 | TRBJ1-1 | TRBV19
CASSLGFSRDPYEQYF | TGTGCCAGCAGCTTAGGATTCTCCAGGGACCCCTACGAGCAGTACTTC | - | - | 16 | TRBJ2-7 | TRBV7-2
CASSRSGGTDTQYF | TGCGCCAGCAGCCGTAGCGGGGGGACAGATACGCAGTATTTT | TRBD2 | once | 14 | TRBJ2-3 | TRBV5-1
CASVKGGSGEQFF | TGTGCCAGCGTAAAGGGAGGGTCAGGTGAGCAGTTCTTC | TRBD2 | - | 13 | TRBJ2-1 | TRBV28
CAISGGVSGNTIYF | TGTGCCATCAGTGGGGGGGTCTCTGGAAACACCATATATTTT | - | - | 14 | TRBJ1-3 | TRBV10-3
CASSGPDRNQPQHF | TGTGCCAGCAGTGGGCCGGATCGCAATCAGCCCCAGCATTTT | - | - | 14 | TRBJ1-5 | TRBV2
CASSTQATPKETQYF | TGTGCCAGCAGTACGCAGGCCACACCTAAAGAGACCCAGTACTTC | - | - | 15 | TRBJ2-5 | TRBV2
CASSQTSGGSSTDTQYF | TGTGCCAGCAGCCAGACTAGCGGGGGCTCTAGCACAGATACGCAGTATTTT | TRBD2 | - | 17 | TRBJ2-3 | TRBV4-2
CASSQEGVGSPLHF | TGCGCCAGCAGCCAAGAAGGGGTGGGTTCACCCCTCCACTTT | - | - | 14 | TRBJ1-6 | TRBV4-1
CASSVTSGGSSWADTQYF | TGTGCCAGCAGTGTGACTAGCGGGGGGTCCTCCTGGGCAGATACGCAGTATTTT | TRBD2 | - | 18 | TRBJ2-3 | TRBV6-1
CASSALGQLEQYF | TGCGCCAGCAGCGCCCTAGGACAATTAGAGCAGTATTTT | - | - | 13 | TRBJ2-3 | TRBV5-1
CASSSRLAGGRETQYF | TGTGCCAGCAGCTCCAGACTAGCGGGAGGACGAGAGACCCAGTACTTC | TRBD2 | - | 16 | TRBJ2-5 | TRBV7-6
CASRVGMDNNEQFF | TGCGCCAGCAGGGTCGGGATGGATAACAATGAGCAGTTCTTC | - | - | 14 | TRBJ2-1 | TRBV5-1
CASSYPGTAAKNIQYF | TGTGCCAGCAGTTACCCTGGGACCGCAGCCAAAAACATTCAGTACTTC | - | - | 16 | TRBJ2-4 | TRBV6-6
CASSLDPTGQGYEQYF | TGTGCCAGCAGCTTGGACCCAACGGGACAGGGCTACGAGCAGTACTTC | TRBD1 | - | 16 | TRBJ2-7 | TRBV5-4
CAITRGGVYNEQFF | TGTGCCATCACCCGCGGGGGCGTCTACAATGAGCAGTTCTTC | - | - | 14 | TRBJ2-1 | TRBV10-3
CASSLTSGRYNEQFF | TGTGCCAGCAGTCTGACTAGCGGGAGGTACAATGAGCAGTTCTTC | TRBD2 | few | 15 | TRBJ2-1 | TRBV6-5
CASSLTGEQYF | TGCGCCAGCAGCTTGACAGGCGAGCAGTACTTC | - | once | 11 | TRBJ2-7 | TRBV5-1
CASKKTSGVQETQYF | TGTGCCAGCAAAAAGACTAGCGGGGTACAAGAGACCCAGTACTTC | TRBD2 | - | 15 | TRBJ2-5 | TRBV2
CASSEGGPSYEQYF | TGCGCCAGCAGTGAGGGAGGCCCCTCCTACGAGCAGTACTTC | - | many | 14 | TRBJ2-7 | TRBV5-1
CASSLSGGWNTGELVF | TGCGCCAGCAGCCTCTCCGGGGGGTGGAACACCGGGGAGCTGGTTTTT | TRBD2 | - | 16 | TRBJ2-2 | TRBV5-1
CASSQVAGLREQYF | TGTGCCAGCAGCCAAGTCGCGGGACTACGAGAGCAGTACTTC | TRBD2 | - | 14 | TRBJ2-7 | TRBV14
CSVATNSYEQYF | TGCAGCGTTGCCACCAACTCCTACGAGCAGTACTTC | - | - | 12 | TRBJ2-7 | TRBV29-1
CASSFPGAPYGYTF | TGTGCCAGCAGCTTCCCAGGAGCCCCTTATGGCTACACCTTC | - | - | 14 | TRBJ1-2 | TRBV28
CASSPGLGTTNSPLHF | TGTGCCAGCTCACCGGGGTTGGGCACGACTAATTCACCCCTCCACTTT | - | - | 16 | TRBJ1-6 | TRBV18
CASSQGRVETQYF | TGCGCCAGCAGCCAAGGGAGGGTTGAGACCCAGTACTTC | - | - | 13 | TRBJ2-5 | TRBV4-1
CASSEATVGHNEQFF | TGTGCCAGCAGTGAGGCGACCGTCGGGCACAATGAGCAGTTCTTC | - | few | 15 | TRBJ2-1 | TRBV2
CASNPSGGETQYF | TGTGCCAGCAATCCAAGCGGGGGAGAGACCCAGTACTTC | TRBD2 | - | 13 | TRBJ2-5 | TRBV9
CASIGQGAGELFF | TGTGCCAGCATAGGACAGGGGGCCGGGGAGCTGTTTTTT | TRBD1 | - | 13 | TRBJ2-2 | TRBV2
CASRVGARETQYF | TGTGCCAGCAGGGTGGGGGCCCGGGAGACCCAGTACTTC | - | - | 13 | TRBJ2-5 | TRBV6-5
CASSPGSAEQYF | TGTGCCAGCAGCCCTGGAAGCGCCGAGCAGTACTTC | - | - | 12 | TRBJ2-7 | TRBV5-6
CASSGSRRGPDTEAFF | TGTGCCAGCAGTGGGTCTAGGAGGGGGCCAGACACTGAAGCTTTCTTT | TRBD1 | - | 16 | TRBJ1-1 | TRBV25-1
CAISAGLAGSTDTQYF | TGTGCCATCAGTGCGGGACTAGCCGGCTCCACAGATACGCAGTATTTT | TRBD2 | - | 16 | TRBJ2-3 | TRBV10-3
CAIRGGGPSSGYTF | TGCGCCATCCGGGGGGGAGGACCGTCTAGCGGCTACACCTTC | - | - | 14 | TRBJ1-2 | TRBV10-2
CSAIGTSGVGELFF | TGCAGCGCCATAGGCACCTCAGGGGTGGGGGAGCTGTTTTTT | - | - | 14 | TRBJ2-2 | TRBV29-1
CASSATGGKNIQYF | TGTGCCAGCAGTGCGACAGGGGGCAAAAACATTCAGTACTTC | TRBD1 | - | 14 | TRBJ2-4 | TRBV25-1